This T cell receptor beta chain stems from a study of graft-versus-host responses after intestinal transplantation. Germline CDR1 and CDR2: MNHEY and SVGAGI. CDR3 length: 15 residues. This clone was seen only a few times. This table comes from immunoSEQ multiplex PCR, and its TCRdb copy is limited to in-frame clones, with some not included. Here the sample spans about 4,600 clones, 20% to 30% being singletons. Investigators plated roughly 200,000 CFSE-labeled responder cells together with roughly 200,000 irradiated stimulator cells labeled with violet dye. The sequence derives from a human patient who received an intestinal transplant. Here the sequenced sample was alloreactive CD4+ T cells from a mixed lymphocyte reaction culture, taken before intestinal transplant. Subset noted: CFSE-low proliferating T cells sorted from approximately 6-day pre-transplant mixed lymphocyte reaction (GvH or HvG direction). The chain carries TRBV6-5 and TRBJ2-5; TRBD2 agrees at 7 bases. The DNA end is more similar to TRBJ2-7, so the J call may be wrong. The CDR3 region has the DNA TGTGCCAGCAGTTACTCGAGCGGGGTGGGGTACGAGCAGTACTTC. This encodes CASSYSSGVGYEQYF.